This T cell receptor (beta chain) stems from a study of regulatory T cells in long-lasting Graves disease. The TCR beta library used iRepertoire HTBI primers with Arm-PCR amplification of CDR3. Via MiXCR, TCRdb re-called the multiplex PCR reads, giving one row per CDR3 protein. Of roughly 430,000 distinct CDR3 sequences in the sample, 16% are singletons; the top ten hold about 10%. The CDR3 has 15 residues. Per the germline V gene, CDR1 is WNHNN and CDR2 is SYGVQD (reference sequence). The germline V and J ends were trimmed by 6 bases and 7 bases, with 19 bases remaining between them. This clonotype has a count of ten or more. Sample time point: newly diagnosed GD, antithyroid drugs for less than 3 months. Scientists built the TCR library using RNA that was extracted from PBMCs. The patient group derived from an endocrinology department in Xi'an, China. These data also formed part of another study, on T cells in Graves' hyperthyroidism and ophthalmopathy. That investigation notes: When the TCR CDR3 underwent first-round RT-PCR, the HTBI primer set was used.

The gene calls are TRBV10-1 and TRBJ2-1, with TRBD2 as a possible D gene (5 bases). The clonotype comes from a woman younger than 45 with Graves disease. This specimen was peripheral blood mononuclear cells (PBMCs), taken at new diagnosis, from a patient treated with antithyroid drugs. The CDR3 nucleotides are TGCGCCAGCAGCCCTGAAGCGGCCTCCGGGAATGAGCAGTTCTTC. It specifies CASSPEAASGNEQFF.